This entry describes one T cell receptor (beta chain). Its antigen is undetermined. The data derive from a study of identical twins. Study-level results: Excess low generation probability was seen in twin-shared out-of-frame alpha sequences. Insertions were reduced in abundant cord blood beta clonotypes but not in memory repertoires. The conclusions drew on cross-sectional statistical analysis instead of tracking the same donors. Sequences that were beta out-of-frame showed weaker excess twin sharing.

Germline loops: CDR1 SGHRS, CDR2 YFSETQ. J gave up 6 bases and V 3 bases, and 11 bases lay outside the gene matches. This CDR3 is 15 amino acids long. A single record per CDR3 protein comes from TCRdb applying MiXCR to the 5' RACE reads. Among fewer than 450,000 distinct CDR3 sequences listed, around 9% were seen once. The sequence was obtained from a woman in her forties or fifties in good health. The chain joins TRBV5-1 to TRBJ2-7, with TRBD2 identical over 8 bases. Sequencing input: naive T cells sorted from blood. CDR3 nucleotides: TGCGCCAGCAGCTACTCGAGCGGGAGTATTGGCGAGCAGTACTTC. The encoded protein is CASSYSSGSIGEQYF.